This T cell receptor (beta chain) was observed in a study of cytomegalovirus exposure and HLA in healthy donors. Notes on the study in general: Association of a missense DCLRE1C variant with TCR beta V- and J-gene trimming was reported in a later analysis.

The study ran its PCR with 60 Vbeta and 13 Jbeta primers. Sequenced by immunoSEQ multiplex PCR; TCRdb stores in-frame clones only, minus some. Here the sample spans approximately 170,000 clones, roughly four fifths being singletons. Comment on this clone: Its target is unknown.

V lost 3 bases to trimming and J lost 0 bases; unmatched junction nucleotides: 6. In germline, CDR1 is KGHSH, CDR2 LQKENI. This CDR3 is built from 16 residues. This rearrangement joins TRBV18 to TRBJ2-3, with 7 bases identical to TRBD1. This TCR derives from a middle-aged man in good health and CMV-seronegative. Sequences were obtained from PBMCs. CDR3 residues: CASSPDRSYSTDTQYF. The CDR3 DNA sequence: TGTGCCAGCTCACCGGACAGGTCCTATAGCACAGATACGCAGTATTTT.